This TCR beta chain was obtained from a study of blood T cell repertoires in COVID-19. Looking at the study overall: The cDNA or gDNA used as material had been derived from T cells, B-cell-depleted T cells, or PBMCs.

The table came from immunoSEQ multiplex PCR; TCRdb's copy has only in-frame clones and leaves some out. The sample holds 300,000 to 400,000 clones, more than 70% seen once. In germline, CDR1 is SEHNR, CDR2 FQNEAQ (reference sequence). The CDR3 is 13 amino acids. Trimming pared 5 bases from V and 1 base from J, leaving 9 bases between. This chain links TRBV7-9 with TRBJ2-7; weak D call: TRBD2 (5 bases). This receptor was obtained from a woman aged 18-30 years who had recovered from COVID-19. The source material was PBMCs or T cells enriched from blood (not recorded which). CDR3 sequence (DNA): TGTGCCAGCAGCCCCGGGAATTCCTACGAGCAGTACTTC. Protein product: CASSPGNSYEQYF.